The next 5 T cell receptor beta chains were all read from a single sample in a study of memory CD4+ T cells and cytomegalovirus serostatus. Clones were read by immunoSEQ multiplex PCR, and TCRdb kept only the in-frame ones, dropping some. The sample includes about 44,000 clones, around three quarters of them seen just once. Single viable CD3+CD4+CD8-CD45RO+ cells were sorted as the memory CD4+ T cells. Sequencing input: memory CD4+ T cells from blood. These receptor sequences come from an adult in good health and CMV-seronegative.

This clone was seen once. V and J are TRBV19 and TRBJ2-2; tentatively, D is TRBD1 (5 bases). The CDR3 has 15 residues. Trimming took off 5 bases at V and 4 bases at J, with 14 bases between the two ends. From germline, CDR1 is LNHDA and CDR2 SQIVND (reference sequence). CDR3 region: CASSPPGKSTGELFF. DNA for the CDR3: TGTGCCAGTAGTCCCCCAGGGAAGAGCACCGGGGAGCTGTTTTTT.

The CDR3 DNA follows: TGTGCCAGCAGTTTATCCGGAAAGATCTATGGCTACACCTTC. It encodes CASSLSGKIYGYTF. This chain connects TRBV28 to TRBJ1-2; D is unclear. Germline V CDR1 and CDR2: MDHEN, SYDVKM. The CDR3 has 14 amino acids. V lost 1 base and J 4 bases, leaving 10 bases between the germline ends.

This clone was counted between two and nine times. The J gene is TRBJ1-5, the V gene TRBV7-2, with 7 bases that match TRBD1. Per the germline V gene, CDR1 is SGHTA and CDR2 is FQGNSA. The V gene end was trimmed by 0 bases and the J gene end by 0 bases; junction bases not matched to a gene: 20. This CDR3 has 22 amino acids. Here the CDR3 DNA reads TGTGCCAGCAGCTTAGCGTTCTCCGGCCTCCCTCGAGGGGGCTATAGCAATCAGCCCCAGCATTTT. Protein product: CASSLAFSGLPRGGYSNQPQHF.

The V call is TRBV7-9, the J call TRBJ2-1, with 8 bases lining up with TRBD2. V shed 4 bases, J shed 5 bases, and the junction held 7 bases outside the gene matches. CDR3 length: 15 residues. Germline V gene lookup returns CDR1 SEHNR and CDR2 FQNEAQ (reference sequence). CDR3: CASSSTGLGDNEQFF. CDR3 in DNA: TGTGCCAGCAGCTCCACGGGACTAGGGGACAATGAGCAGTTCTTC.

CDR3 region: CASSEATTGEKTQYF. The CDR3 region has the DNA TGTGCCAGCAGTGAAGCTACAACAGGGGAAAAGACCCAGTACTTC. The chain links TRBV2 to TRBJ2-5, with 7 positions matching TRBD1. CDR1 is SNHLY and CDR2 is FYNNEI in the germline V gene. The trim removed 0 bases at V and 6 bases at J, leaving 7 bases unmatched. The CDR3 loop spans 15 amino acids.